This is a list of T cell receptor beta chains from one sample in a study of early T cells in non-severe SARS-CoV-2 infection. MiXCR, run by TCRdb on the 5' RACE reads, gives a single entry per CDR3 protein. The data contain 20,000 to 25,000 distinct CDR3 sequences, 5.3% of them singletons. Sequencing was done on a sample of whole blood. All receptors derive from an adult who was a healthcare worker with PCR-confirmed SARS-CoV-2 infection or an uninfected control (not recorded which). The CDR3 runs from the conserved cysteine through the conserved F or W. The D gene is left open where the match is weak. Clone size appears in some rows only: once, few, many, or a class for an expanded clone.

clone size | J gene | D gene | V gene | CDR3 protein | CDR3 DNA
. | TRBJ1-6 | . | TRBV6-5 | CASSFRTGTRNSPLHF | TGTGCCAGCAGTTTTCGTACCGGGACACGGAATTCACCCCTCCACTTT
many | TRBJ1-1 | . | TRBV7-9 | CASSPEKTGRWTEAFF | TGTGCCAGCAGCCCCGAGAAGACAGGACGGTGGACTGAAGCTTTCTTT
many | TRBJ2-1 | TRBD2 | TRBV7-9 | CASNSGTSGKSSYNEQFF | TGTGCCAGCAACTCCGGGACTAGCGGGAAGAGCTCCTACAATGAGCAGTTCTTC
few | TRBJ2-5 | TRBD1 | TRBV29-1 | CSVIRDRGLETQYF | TGCAGCGTTATCCGGGACAGGGGGCTCGAGACCCAGTACTTC
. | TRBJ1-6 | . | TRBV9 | CASSATPQGWGGNSPLHF | TGTGCCAGCAGCGCCACGCCGCAGGGATGGGGTGGTAATTCACCCCTCCACTTT
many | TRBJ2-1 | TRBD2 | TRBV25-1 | CASSGVAGGRYNEQFF | TGTGCCAGCAGTGGGGTAGCGGGAGGCAGGTACAATGAGCAGTTCTTC
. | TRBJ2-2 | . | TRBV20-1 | CSARDLFNSPDGELFF | TGCAGTGCTAGAGATCTCTTTAATAGCCCGGACGGGGAGCTGTTTTTT
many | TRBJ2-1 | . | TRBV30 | CAWSPTLADSGNEQFF | TGTGCCTGGAGTCCCACACTAGCCGATTCGGGCAATGAGCAGTTCTTC
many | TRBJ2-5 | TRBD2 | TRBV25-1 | CASSELAGEEETQYF | TGTGCCAGCAGTGAATTAGCGGGAGAAGAAGAGACCCAGTACTTC
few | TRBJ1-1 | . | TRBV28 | CASTGTAMNTEAFF | TGTGCCAGCACTGGTACAGCCATGAACACTGAAGCTTTCTTT
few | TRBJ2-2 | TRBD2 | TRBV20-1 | CSARDYSSGSGNTGELFF | TGCAGTGCTAGAGATTATAGTAGCGGGAGTGGGAACACCGGGGAGCTGTTTTTT
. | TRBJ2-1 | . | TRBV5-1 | CASSLEDTSYNEQFF | TGCGCCAGCAGCTTAGAGGACACCTCCTACAATGAGCAGTTCTTC
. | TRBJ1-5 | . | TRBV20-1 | CSTSSVPGPQHF | TGCAGTACTAGTTCGGTACCGGGGCCCCAGCATTTT
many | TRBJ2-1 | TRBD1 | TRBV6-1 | CASSQTIGTGDYNEQFF | TGTGCCAGCAGCCAAACGATTGGGACAGGGGATTACAATGAGCAGTTCTTC
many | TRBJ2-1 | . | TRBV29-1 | CSDRLASEQFF | TGCAGCGACCGACTCGCGAGTGAGCAGTTCTTC
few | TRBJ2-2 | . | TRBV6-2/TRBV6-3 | CASSYLRWSGELFF | TGTGCCAGCAGTTACCTGAGGTGGTCCGGGGAGCTGTTTTTT
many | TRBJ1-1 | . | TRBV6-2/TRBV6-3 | CASTQTGYTEVFF | TGTGCCAGCACCCAAACAGGGTACACTGAAGTTTTCTTT
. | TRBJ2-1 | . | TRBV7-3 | CASSLTLSNEQFF | TGTGCCAGCAGCTTAACTCTTTCCAATGAGCAGTTCTTC
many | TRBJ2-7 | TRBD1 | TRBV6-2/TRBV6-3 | CASSYDRGRFGQYF | TGTGCCAGCAGTTACGACAGGGGACGATTCGGGCAGTACTTC
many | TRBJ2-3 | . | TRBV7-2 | CASSRGRADTQYF | TGTGCCAGCAGCAGGGGAAGGGCAGATACGCAGTATTTT
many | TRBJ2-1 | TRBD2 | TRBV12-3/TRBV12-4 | CASSPPRTSGYNEQFF | TGTGCCAGCAGTCCGCCTCGGACTAGCGGCTACAATGAGCAGTTCTTC
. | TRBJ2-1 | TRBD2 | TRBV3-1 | CASSQESGRGDNEQFF | TGTGCCAGCAGCCAAGAGAGCGGGAGAGGGGACAATGAGCAGTTCTTC
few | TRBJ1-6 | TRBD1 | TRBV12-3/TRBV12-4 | CASSLASTGVRSPLHF | TGTGCCAGCAGTTTAGCTTCGACAGGGGTGCGTTCACCCCTCCACTTT
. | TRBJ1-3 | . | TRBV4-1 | CASSQDSFAARSYGNTIYF | TGCGCCAGCAGCCAAGATTCATTCGCGGCAAGGAGTTATGGAAACACCATATATTTT
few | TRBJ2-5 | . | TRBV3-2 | CASSRLAGEETQYF | TGTGCCAGCAGCCGACTAGCGGGAGAAGAGACCCAGTACTTC
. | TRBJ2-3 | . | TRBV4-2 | CASSQDSYTTDTQYF | TGTGCCAGCAGCCAAGACTCGTACACCACAGATACGCAGTATTTT
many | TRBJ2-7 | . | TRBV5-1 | CASSERPSGLYEQYF | TGCGCCAGCAGCGAAAGACCGTCGGGGCTATACGAGCAGTACTTC
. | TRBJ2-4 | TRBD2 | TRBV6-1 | CASSGDPTSGLAKNIQYF | TGTGCCAGCAGTGGCGATCCCACTAGCGGTTTAGCCAAAAACATTCAGTACTTC
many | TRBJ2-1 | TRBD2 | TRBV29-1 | CSVDTSGANEQFF | TGCAGCGTTGATACTAGCGGGGCGAATGAGCAGTTCTTC
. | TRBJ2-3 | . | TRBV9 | CASSLRPREVSTDTQYF | TGTGCCAGCAGCCTGAGGCCGAGAGAGGTTAGCACAGATACGCAGTATTTT
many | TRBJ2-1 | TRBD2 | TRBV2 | CASSRLAGDSYNEQFF | TGTGCCAGCAGTCGACTAGCGGGAGACTCCTACAATGAGCAGTTCTTC
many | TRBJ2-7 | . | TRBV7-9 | CASSLTRGEQYF | TGTGCCAGCAGCTTAACCAGGGGCGAGCAGTACTTC
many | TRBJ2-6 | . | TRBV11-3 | CASSPRTPSGANVLTF | TGTGCCAGCAGCCCCCGCACGCCGTCTGGGGCCAACGTCCTGACTTTC
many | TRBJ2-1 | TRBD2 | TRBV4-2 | CASSLRINPQTSASSYNEQFF | TGTGCCAGCAGCCTGCGTATCAATCCCCAGACTAGCGCGAGCTCCTACAATGAGCAGTTCTTC
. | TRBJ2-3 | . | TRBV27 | CASSLELARMDTQYF | TGTGCCAGCAGTTTAGAACTAGCACGGATGGATACGCAGTATTTT
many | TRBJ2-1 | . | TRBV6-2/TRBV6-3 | CASSLARQGVNEQFF | TGTGCCAGCAGCCTGGCTCGTCAGGGTGTCAATGAGCAGTTCTTC
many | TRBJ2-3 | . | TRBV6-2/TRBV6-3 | CASHRDFTDTQYF | TGTGCCAGCCATCGGGACTTCACAGATACGCAGTATTTT
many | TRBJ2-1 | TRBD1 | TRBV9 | CASSRGQGGPYNEQFF | TGTGCCAGCTCGCGGGGACAGGGGGGACCCTACAATGAGCAGTTCTTC
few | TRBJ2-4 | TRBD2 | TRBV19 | CASRDYGKNIQYF | TGTGCCAGCCGGGACTACGGCAAAAACATTCAGTACTTC
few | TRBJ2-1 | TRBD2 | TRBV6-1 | CASIREGGLKEQFF | TGTGCCAGCATACGGGAGGGAGGGCTTAAGGAGCAGTTCTTC
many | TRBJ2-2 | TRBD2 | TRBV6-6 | CASSGGLAGGPGELFF | TGTGCCAGCAGTGGGGGACTAGCGGGAGGGCCCGGGGAGCTGTTTTTT
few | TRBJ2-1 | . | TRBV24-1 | CATSDFQNEQFF | TGTGCCACCAGTGATTTCCAGAATGAGCAGTTCTTC
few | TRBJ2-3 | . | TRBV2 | CASSDGGATQYF | TGTGCCAGCAGTGACGGGGGTGCTACGCAGTATTTT
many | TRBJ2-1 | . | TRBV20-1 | CRTGTERYNEQFF | TGCAGAACCGGGACGGAAAGATACAATGAGCAGTTCTTC
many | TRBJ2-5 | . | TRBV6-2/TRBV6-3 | CASSYGLQTSAQYF | TGTGCCAGCAGTTATGGTCTACAAACATCGGCCCAGTACTTC
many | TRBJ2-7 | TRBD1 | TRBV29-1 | CSVVTGGSPYEQYF | TGCAGCGTAGTTACAGGGGGCTCTCCCTACGAGCAGTACTTC
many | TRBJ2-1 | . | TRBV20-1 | CSARLPGEQFF | TGCAGTGCTAGATTGCCTGGTGAGCAGTTCTTC
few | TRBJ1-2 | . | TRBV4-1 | CASSQEYRDYGYTF | TGCGCCAGCAGCCAAGAATACAGGGACTATGGCTACACCTTC
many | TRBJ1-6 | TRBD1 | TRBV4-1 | CASSQGQGSSPLHF | TGCGCCAGCAGCCAAGGACAGGGAAGTTCACCCCTCCACTTT
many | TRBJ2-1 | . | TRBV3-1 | CASSLRGSRNEQFF | TGTGCCAGCAGTCTCAGGGGAAGCCGCAATGAGCAGTTCTTC
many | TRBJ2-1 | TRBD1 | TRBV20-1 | CSAAGQGVYNEQFF | TGCAGTGCTGCGGGACAGGGGGTCTACAATGAGCAGTTCTTC